A single sample is the source of the 10 T cell receptor beta chains below, sequenced in a study of blood T cell repertoires in COVID-19. TCRdb's table, derived via immunoSEQ multiplex PCR, lists solely in-frame clones and lacks some. The repertoire consists of 250,000 or so clones, with nearly 90% occurring once and the leading ten covering 3%. Sequenced input: peripheral blood. The receptors here all came from a man younger than 35 with active or convalescent COVID-19.

CDR3 in DNA: TGTGCCAGCAGCCCCAACGGCAGGGGTCCAGCTTTCTTT. Protein product: CASSPNGRGPAFF. This chain links TRBV7-3 with TRBJ1-1; D may be TRBD1 (6 bases). V was shortened by 5 bases and J by 10 bases, with 17 bases between the two germline ends. This CDR3 contains 13 residues. Germline-derived CDR1 and CDR2 are SGHTA and FQGTGA.

On this clone itself: It is unclear where the CDR3 begins or ends on the DNA, so no DNA is shown, and the CDR3 is as TCRdb lists it. The chain links TRBV6-2 or TRBV6-3 to TRBJ2-1; TRBD2, as called in the table, went unchecked against the DNA. The CDR3 spans 11 residues, counting both ends. Per germline, CDR1 MNHEY and CDR2 SVGEGT. This CDR3 reads CASSSSGEQFF.

CDR3 bases: TGCAGCGGAAACAGGGGTAGGACTGAAGCTTTCTTT. As protein: CSGNRGRTEAFF. The rearrangement joins TRBV29-1 to TRBJ1-1, with TRBD1 identical over 7 bases. Germline CDR1 is SQVTM and CDR2 is ANQGSEA. The ends lost 7 bases at V and 5 bases at J; junction bases unmatched: 7. The CDR3 runs to 12 residues.

The chain combines TRBV10-3 with TRBJ1-2; D is unresolved. The CDR3 spans 12 residues. V was trimmed by 0 bases and J by 6 bases, leaving 5 bases between them. Germline V gene data show CDR1 as ENHRY and CDR2 as SYGVKD. As DNA, the CDR3 is TGTGCCATCAGTGAGTCGATAGATGGCTACACCTTC. Protein sequence: CAISESIDGYTF.

The rearrangement uses TRBV11-1 and TRBJ2-7; perhaps TRBD1 as D (5 bases). Per the germline V gene, CDR1 is SGHAT and CDR2 is FQDESV (reference sequence). This CDR3 has 15 amino acids. V was cut by 2 bases and J by 3 bases, with 14 bases left in between. The CDR3 DNA follows: TGTGCCAGCAGCTTATCGTTCAGGGCGAGCTACGAGCAGTACTTC. It translates to CASSLSFRASYEQYF.

This clone was observed a single time. The chain uses TRBV4-3 and TRBJ1-2; D not certain. V dropped 0 bases and J dropped 6 bases, with 11 bases sitting between them. This CDR3 spans 14 amino acids. Germline values: CDR1 LGHNA, CDR2 YSLEER. Written as DNA, the CDR3 is TGCGCCAGCAGCCAAGATCCGCGTATGAATGGCTACACCTTC. This sequence encodes CASSQDPRMNGYTF.

The chain is built from TRBV9 and TRBJ1-2, with D possibly matching TRBD1 (6 bases). Trimming left V 4 bases short and J 0 bases short, with 10 bases between. The germline V gene has CDR1 SGDLS and CDR2 YYNGEE. The CDR3 runs 14 residues. The CDR3, as DNA: TGTGCCAGCAGCTCAGGACAGACTAACTATGGCTACACCTTC. Translating it yields CASSSGQTNYGYTF.

This clone was detected once. The V call is TRBV4-3, the J call TRBJ2-7; D may be TRBD2 (6 bases). The length of the CDR3 is 15 residues. CDR1 LGHNA and CDR2 YSLEER come from the germline V gene. V dropped 1 base and J dropped 4 bases, with 14 bases sitting between them. The CDR3 sequence: CASSQGVGSAYEQYF. The DNA for the CDR3 is TGCGCCAGCAGCCAAGGGGTCGGGAGCGCATACGAGCAGTACTTC.

This rearrangement joins TRBV21-1 to TRBJ2-3; TRBD2 is the table's D call and was not checked against the DNA. TRBV21-1 is a pseudogene. This CDR3 has 18 residues. DNA for the CDR3: TGTGCCAGCAGCCCCGGGGGGCGAATAGCGGGGGGGCCGGATACGCAGTATTTT. Its translation: CASSPGGRIAGGPDTQYF.

The rearrangement joins TRBV28 to TRBJ1-3; D gene uncertain. Trimming took off 3 bases at V and 0 bases at J, with 9 bases between the two ends. The CDR3 has 15 residues. Germline CDR1 is MDHEN and CDR2 is SYDVKM. The chain's CDR3 is CASSFGGYSGNTIYF. The CDR3 DNA sequence: TGTGCCAGCAGTTTTGGAGGGTACTCTGGAAACACCATATATTTT.